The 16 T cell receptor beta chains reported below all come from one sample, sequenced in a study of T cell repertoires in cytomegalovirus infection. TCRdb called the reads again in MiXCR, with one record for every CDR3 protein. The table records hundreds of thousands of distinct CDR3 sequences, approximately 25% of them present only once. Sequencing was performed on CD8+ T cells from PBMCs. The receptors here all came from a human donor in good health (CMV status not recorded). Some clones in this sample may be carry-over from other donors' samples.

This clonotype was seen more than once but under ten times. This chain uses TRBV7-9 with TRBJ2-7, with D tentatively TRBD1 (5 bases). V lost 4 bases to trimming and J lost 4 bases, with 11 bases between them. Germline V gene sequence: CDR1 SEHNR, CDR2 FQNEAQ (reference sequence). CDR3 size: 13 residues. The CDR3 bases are TGTGCCAGCAGCTCCAGACAGTTTTACGAGCAGTACTTC. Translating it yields CASSSRQFYEQYF. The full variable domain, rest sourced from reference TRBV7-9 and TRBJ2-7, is DTGVSQNPRHKITKRGQNVTFRCDPISEHNRLYWYRQTLGQGPEFLTYFQNEAQLEKSRLLSDRFSAERPKGSFSTLEIQRTEQGDSAMYLCASSSRQFYEQYFGPGTRLTVT.

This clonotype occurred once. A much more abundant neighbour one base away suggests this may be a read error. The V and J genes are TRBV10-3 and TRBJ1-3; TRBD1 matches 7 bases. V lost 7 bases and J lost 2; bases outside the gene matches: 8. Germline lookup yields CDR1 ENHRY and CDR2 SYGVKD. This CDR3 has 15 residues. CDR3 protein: CAINSGQDTGNTIYF. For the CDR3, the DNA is TGTGCCATCAATTCAGGACAGGACACTGGAAACACCATATATTTT.

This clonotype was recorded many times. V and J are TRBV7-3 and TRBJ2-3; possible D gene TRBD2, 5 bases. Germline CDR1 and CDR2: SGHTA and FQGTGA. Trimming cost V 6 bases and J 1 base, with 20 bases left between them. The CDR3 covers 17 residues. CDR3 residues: CASRALPTRAGTDTQYF. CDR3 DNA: TGTGCCAGCAGAGCCCTCCCTACTAGAGCCGGCACAGATACGCAGTATTTT.

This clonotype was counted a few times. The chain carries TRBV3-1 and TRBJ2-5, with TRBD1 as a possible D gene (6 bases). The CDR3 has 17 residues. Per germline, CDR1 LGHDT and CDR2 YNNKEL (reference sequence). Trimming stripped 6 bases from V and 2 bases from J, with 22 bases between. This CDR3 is CASSQSTGHPTQETQYF. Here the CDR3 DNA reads TGTGCCAGCAGTCAATCTACGGGACACCCAACACAAGAGACCCAGTACTTC.

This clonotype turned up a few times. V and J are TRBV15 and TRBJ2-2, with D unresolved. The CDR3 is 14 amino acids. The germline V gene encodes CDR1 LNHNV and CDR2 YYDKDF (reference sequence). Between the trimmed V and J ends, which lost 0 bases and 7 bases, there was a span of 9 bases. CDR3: CATSRDRAGGELFF. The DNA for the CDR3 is TGTGCCACCAGCAGAGATAGGGCTGGCGGGGAGCTGTTTTTT.

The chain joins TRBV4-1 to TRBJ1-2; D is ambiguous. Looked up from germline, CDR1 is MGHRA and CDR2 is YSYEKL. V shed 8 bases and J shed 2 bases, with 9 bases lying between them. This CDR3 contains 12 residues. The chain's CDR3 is CASEGPNYGYTF. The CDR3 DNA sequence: TGCGCCAGCGAAGGCCCCAACTATGGCTACACCTTC.

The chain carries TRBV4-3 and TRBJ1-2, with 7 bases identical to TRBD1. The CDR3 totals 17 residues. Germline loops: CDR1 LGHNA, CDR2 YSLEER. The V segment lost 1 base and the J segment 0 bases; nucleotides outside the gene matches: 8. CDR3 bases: TGCGCCAGCAGCCAAGGACAGGGCGGTTGGGCTAACTATGGCTACACCTTC. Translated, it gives CASSQGQGGWANYGYTF.

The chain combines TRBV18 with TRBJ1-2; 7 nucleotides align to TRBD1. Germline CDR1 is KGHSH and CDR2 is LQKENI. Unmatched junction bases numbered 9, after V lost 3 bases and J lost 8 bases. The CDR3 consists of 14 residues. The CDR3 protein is CASSPTDRRRGYTF. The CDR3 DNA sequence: TGTGCCAGCTCACCGACGGACAGGCGGAGGGGCTACACCTTC.

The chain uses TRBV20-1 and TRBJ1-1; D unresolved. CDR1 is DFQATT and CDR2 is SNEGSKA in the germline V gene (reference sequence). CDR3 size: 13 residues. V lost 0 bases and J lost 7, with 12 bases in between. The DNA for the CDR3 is TGCAGTGCTAGAGATGGAGAGGTAAATGAAGCTTTCTTT. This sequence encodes CSARDGEVNEAFF.

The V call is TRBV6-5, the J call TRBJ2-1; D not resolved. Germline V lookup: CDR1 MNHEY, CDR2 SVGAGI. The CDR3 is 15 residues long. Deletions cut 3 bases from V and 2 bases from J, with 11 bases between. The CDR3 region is CASSYFGNPYNEQFF. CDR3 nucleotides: TGTGCCAGCAGTTATTTTGGTAATCCCTACAATGAGCAGTTCTTC.

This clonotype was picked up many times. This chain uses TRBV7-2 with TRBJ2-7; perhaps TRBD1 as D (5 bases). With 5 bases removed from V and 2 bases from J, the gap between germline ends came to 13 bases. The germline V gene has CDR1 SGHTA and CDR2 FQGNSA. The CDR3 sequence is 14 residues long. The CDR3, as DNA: TGTGCCAGCAGCGCAACGGGCAGGGCCTACGAGCAGTACTTC. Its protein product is CASSATGRAYEQYF.

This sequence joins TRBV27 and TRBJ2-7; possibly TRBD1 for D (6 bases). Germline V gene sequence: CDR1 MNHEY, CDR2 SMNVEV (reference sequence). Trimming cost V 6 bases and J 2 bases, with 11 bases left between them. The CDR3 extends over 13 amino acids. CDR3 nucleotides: TGTGCCAGCAGACAAGGGGGAGCCTACGAGCAGTACTTC. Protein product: CASRQGGAYEQYF.

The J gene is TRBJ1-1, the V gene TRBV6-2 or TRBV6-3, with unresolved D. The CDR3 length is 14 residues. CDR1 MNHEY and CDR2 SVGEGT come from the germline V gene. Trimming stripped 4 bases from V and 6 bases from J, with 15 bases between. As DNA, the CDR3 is TGTGCCAGCAGTTCGGCAGGAGGGTTTGCTGAAGCTTTCTTT. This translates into CASSSAGGFAEAFF.

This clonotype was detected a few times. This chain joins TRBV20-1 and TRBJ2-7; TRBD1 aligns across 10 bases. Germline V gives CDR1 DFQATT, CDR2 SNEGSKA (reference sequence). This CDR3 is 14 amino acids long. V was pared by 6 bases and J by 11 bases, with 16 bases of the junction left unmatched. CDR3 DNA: TGCAGTGCCCGGATACGGGACAGGGGCTTGTTCGAGTACTTC. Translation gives CSARIRDRGLFEYF.

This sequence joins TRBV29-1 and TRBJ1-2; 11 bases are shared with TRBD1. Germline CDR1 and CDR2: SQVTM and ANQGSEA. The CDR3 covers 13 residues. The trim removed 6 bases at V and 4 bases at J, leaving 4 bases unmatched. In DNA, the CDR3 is TGCAGCGTAGGGACAGGGGGAGGCTATGGCTACACCTTC. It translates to CSVGTGGGYGYTF. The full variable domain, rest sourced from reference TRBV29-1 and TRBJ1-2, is SAVISQKPSRDICQRGTSLTIQCQVDSQVTMMFWYRQQPGQSLTLIATANQGSEATYESGFVIDKFPISRPNLTFSTLTVSNMSPEDSSIYLCSVGTGGGYGYTFGSGTRLTVV.

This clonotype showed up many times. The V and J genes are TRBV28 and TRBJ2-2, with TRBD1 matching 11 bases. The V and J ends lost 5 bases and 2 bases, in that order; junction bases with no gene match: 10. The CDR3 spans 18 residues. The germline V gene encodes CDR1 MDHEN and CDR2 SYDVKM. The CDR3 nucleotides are TGTGCCAGCAGTCCCCGTTCCGGACAGGGGGCCAACACCGGGGAGCTGTTTTTT. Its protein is CASSPRSGQGANTGELFF.